This is a list of T cell receptor beta chains from one sample in a study of cytomegalovirus exposure and HLA in healthy donors. Assay used: immunoSEQ multiplex PCR; TCRdb lists only in-frame clones, some missing. The table shows around 130,000 clones, with 80% occurring only once. Sequenced material: PBMCs. These receptors were taken from a man aged 25 to 40 in good health and CMV-seronegative. The CDR3 runs from the conserved cysteine through the conserved F or W. Each record gives: D gene, J gene, clone size, V gene, CDR3 protein, CDR3 DNA. A D gene is named only where the DNA matches it firmly. Some rows mark clone size as missing; the rest say once, few, many or name a class of expanded clone.

TRBD2 TRBJ2-3 few TRBV4-1 CASSQWPPAGVWDTQYF TGCGCCAGCAGCCAATGGCCTCCAGCGGGAGTCTGGGATACGCAGTATTTT
TRBD2 TRBJ2-1 few TRBV4-1 CASSQVAGALYNEQFF TGCGCCAGCAGCCAAGTGGCGGGAGCCCTCTACAATGAGCAGTTCTTC
TRBD1 TRBJ1-2 - TRBV27 CASSLNLPTGGPNYGYTF TGTGCCAGCAGTTTAAACCTACCTACAGGGGGCCCTAACTATGGCTACACCTTC
TRBD1 TRBJ1-2 - TRBV15 CATSRGTGVYGYTF TGTGCCACCAGCAGGGGGACAGGCGTTTATGGCTACACCTTC
- TRBJ2-5 once TRBV20-1 CSAEKETQYF TGCAGTGCCGAGAAAGAGACCCAGTACTTC
- TRBJ1-5 - TRBV19 CASSIYSGGGNQPQHF TGTGCCAGTAGTATATATAGCGGAGGAGGCAATCAGCCCCAGCATTTT
- TRBJ1-2 - TRBV4-1 CASSQPSGRKNGYTF TGCGCCAGCAGCCAACCCTCAGGGAGGAAGAATGGCTACACCTTC
TRBD1 TRBJ2-4 - TRBV13 CASSSNKRTGWNIQYF TGTGCCAGCAGCTCAAATAAAAGGACAGGGTGGAACATTCAGTACTTC
TRBD2 TRBJ2-1 - TRBV9 CASNKPGLAGDEQFF TGTGCCAGCAATAAACCGGGACTAGCGGGCGATGAGCAGTTCTTC
TRBD2 TRBJ2-3 once TRBV28 CASSLGSSGGLGTDTQYF TGTGCCAGCAGTTTAGGGAGTAGCGGGGGTTTAGGCACAGATACGCAGTATTTT
- TRBJ1-2 - TRBV5-1 CASCQRGNANYGYTF TGCGCCAGCTGCCAGAGGGGGAACGCTAACTATGGCTACACCTTC
TRBD1 TRBJ2-7 once TRBV29-1 CSVSGQGSSYEQYF TGCAGCGTTTCCGGACAGGGGAGCTCCTACGAGCAGTACTTT
TRBD2 TRBJ2-7 - TRBV7-9 CASSFGTSGDYEQYF TGTGCCAGCAGCTTTGGGACTAGCGGGGATTACGAGCAGTACTTC
- TRBJ2-7 few TRBV6-1 CASRTHAGPGEQYF TGTGCCAGCAGGACCCATGCAGGGCCTGGCGAGCAGTACTTC
TRBD1 TRBJ1-1 - TRBV25-1 CASSAYRGGATEAFF TGTGCCAGCAGTGCCTACAGGGGGGGAGCAACTGAAGCTTTCTTT
- TRBJ1-4 - TRBV19 CASNDRLNEKLFF TGTGCCAGTAATGACAGGCTTAATGAAAAACTGTTTTTT
TRBD1 TRBJ2-7 - TRBV7-9 CASSPRTGTGVWYEQYF TGTGCCAGCAGCCCTAGAACCGGGACAGGGGTTTGGTACGAGCAGTACTTC
- TRBJ1-4 - TRBV18 CASSRFESATNEKLFF TGTGCCAGCTCACGATTTGAGTCTGCAACTAATGAAAAACTGTTTTTT
TRBD1 TRBJ2-7 few TRBV28 CASSDRVYEQYF TGTGCCAGTTCGGACAGGGTCTACGAGCAGTACTTC
TRBD1 TRBJ1-2 - TRBV6-5 CASSYTTGGPGYGYTF TGTGCCAGCAGTTACACCACAGGGGGACCCGGCTATGGCTACACCTTC
- TRBJ2-1 - TRBV11-3 CASSLPQSKNNEQFF TGTGCCAGCAGCTTACCCCAATCCAAAAACAATGAGCAGTTCTTC
- TRBJ2-1 - TRBV28 CASSLLEASSSYNEQFF TGTGCCAGCAGTTTATTGGAAGCGAGCAGCTCCTACAATGAGCAGTTCTTC
TRBD2 TRBJ2-3 few TRBV6-4 CASSDSSGSPTDTQYF TGTGCCAGCAGTGACTCTAGCGGGAGCCCCACAGATACGCAGTATTTT
TRBD2 TRBJ2-7 - TRBV27 CASSFRAPVTGGPDEQYF TGTGCCAGCAGTTTTAGAGCCCCTGTCACGGGAGGGCCGGACGAGCAGTACTTC
- TRBJ1-1 many TRBV4-1 CASSQDRVLNTEAFF TGCGCCAGCAGCCAAGATCGAGTGCTGAACACTGAAGCTTTCTTT
- TRBJ2-1 - TRBV19 CASSMGRSLGDLSYNEQFF TGTGCCAGTAGTATGGGACGGTCTCTTGGGGACTTATCCTACAATGAGCAGTTCTTC